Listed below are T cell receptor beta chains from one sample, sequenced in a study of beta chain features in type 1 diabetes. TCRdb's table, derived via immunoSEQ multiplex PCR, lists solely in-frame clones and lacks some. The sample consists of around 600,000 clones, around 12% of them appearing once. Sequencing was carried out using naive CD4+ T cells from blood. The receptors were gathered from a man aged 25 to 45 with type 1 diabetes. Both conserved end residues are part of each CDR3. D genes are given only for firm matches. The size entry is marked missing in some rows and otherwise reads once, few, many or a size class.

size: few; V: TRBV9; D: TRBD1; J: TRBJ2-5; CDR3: CASSVGTGDGETQYF; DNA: TGTGCCAGCAGCGTAGGGACAGGGGATGGAGAGACCCAGTACTTC
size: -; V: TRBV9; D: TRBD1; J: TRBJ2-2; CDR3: CASSLRTGGNTGELFF; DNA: TGTGCCAGCAGCCTCCGGACAGGGGGCAACACCGGGGAGCTGTTTTTT
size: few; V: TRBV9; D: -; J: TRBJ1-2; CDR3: CASSASVGYGYTF; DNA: TGTGCCAGCAGCGCTTCGGTAGGCTATGGCTACACCTTC
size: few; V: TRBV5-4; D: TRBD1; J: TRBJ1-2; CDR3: CASSTDRGGNGYTF; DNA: TGTGCCAGCAGCACGGACAGGGGCGGAAATGGCTACACCTTC
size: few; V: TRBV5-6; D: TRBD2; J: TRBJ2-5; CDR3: CASSLVSGLASETQYF; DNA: TGTGCCAGCAGCTTAGTCTCGGGACTAGCGTCCGAGACCCAGTACTTC
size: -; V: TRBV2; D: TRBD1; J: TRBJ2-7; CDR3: CASSPDRGYYEQYF; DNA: TGTGCCAGCAGCCCGGACAGGGGCTACTACGAGCAGTACTTC
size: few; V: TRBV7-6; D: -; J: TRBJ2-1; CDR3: CASSPRQGSYNEQFF; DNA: TGTGCCAGCAGCCCAAGGCAGGGATCCTACAATGAGCAGTTCTTC
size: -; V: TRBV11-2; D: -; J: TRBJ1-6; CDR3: CASSLDWGRNNSPLHF; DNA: TGTGCCAGCAGCTTAGATTGGGGTCGGAATAATTCACCCCTCCACTTT
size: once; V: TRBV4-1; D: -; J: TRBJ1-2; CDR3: CASSQEGQPYGYTF; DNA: TGCGCCAGCAGCCAAGAGGGGCAACCCTATGGCTACACCTTC
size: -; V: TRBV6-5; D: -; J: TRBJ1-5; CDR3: CASSRGLGSNQPQHF; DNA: TGTGCCAGCAGTCGGGGGCTCGGGAGCAATCAGCCCCAGCATTTT
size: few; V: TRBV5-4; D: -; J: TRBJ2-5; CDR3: CASSYSGTQQETQYF; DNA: TGTGCCAGCAGTTATTCCGGGACACAGCAAGAGACCCAGTACTTC
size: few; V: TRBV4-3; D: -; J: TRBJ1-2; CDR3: CASSRRGGEGYTF; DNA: TGCGCCAGCAGTCGCAGGGGCGGTGAAGGCTACACCTTC
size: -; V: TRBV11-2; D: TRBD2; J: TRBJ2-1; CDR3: CASSPGLAGVDEQFF; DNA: TGTGCCAGCAGCCCTGGACTAGCGGGGGTGGATGAGCAGTTCTTC
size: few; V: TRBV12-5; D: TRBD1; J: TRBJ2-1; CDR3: CASGQWTGEDNEQFF; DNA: TGTGCTAGTGGTCAATGGACAGGGGAAGACAATGAGCAGTTCTTC
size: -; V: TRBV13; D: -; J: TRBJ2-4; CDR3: CASKIDSKNIQYF; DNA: TGTGCCAGCAAAATCGACAGCAAAAACATTCAGTACTTC
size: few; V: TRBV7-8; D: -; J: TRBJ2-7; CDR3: CASSLVASYEQYF; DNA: TGTGCCAGCAGCTTAGTGGCCTCCTACGAGCAGTACTTC
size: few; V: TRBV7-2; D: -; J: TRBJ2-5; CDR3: CASSSSRGQTQYF; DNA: TGTGCCAGCAGCTCCTCCCGGGGTCAGACCCAGTACTTC
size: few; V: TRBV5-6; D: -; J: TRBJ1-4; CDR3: CASSLRQVEKLFF; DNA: TGTGCCAGCAGCTTGAGGCAGGTAGAAAAACTGTTTTTT
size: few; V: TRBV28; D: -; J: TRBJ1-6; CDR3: CASKVGSAGDTNSPLHF; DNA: TGTGCCAGCAAAGTGGGGAGCGCAGGGGATACTAATTCACCCCTCCACTTT
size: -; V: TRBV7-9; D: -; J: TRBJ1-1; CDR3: CASSLGEGSLLAFF; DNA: TGTGCCAGCAGCTTAGGGGAAGGTTCCCTGTTGGCTTTCTTT
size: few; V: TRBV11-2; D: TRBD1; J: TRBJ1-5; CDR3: CASSLGQGNQPQHF; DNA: TGTGCCAGCAGCCTCGGACAGGGCAATCAGCCCCAGCATTTT
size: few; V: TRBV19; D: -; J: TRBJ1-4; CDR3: CASTSGRTGNEKLFF; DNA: TGTGCCAGTACCTCCGGGAGGACGGGGAATGAAAAACTGTTTTTT
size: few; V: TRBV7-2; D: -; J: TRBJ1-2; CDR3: CASSGASGWGAGYGYTF; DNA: TGTGCCAGCAGCGGAGCATCGGGTTGGGGAGCCGGCTATGGCTACACCTTC
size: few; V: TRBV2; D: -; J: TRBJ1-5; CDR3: CASTPGGLSNQPQHF; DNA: TGTGCCAGCACCCCGGGGGGGCTGAGCAATCAGCCCCAGCATTTT
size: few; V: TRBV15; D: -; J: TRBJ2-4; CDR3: CATSRAGGQKNIQYF; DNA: TGTGCCACCAGCAGAGCGGGGGGCCAGAAAAACATTCAGTACTTC
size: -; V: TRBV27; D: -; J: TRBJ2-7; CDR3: CASTSMGAQTPYEQYF; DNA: TGTGCCAGCACCTCCATGGGGGCCCAAACCCCCTACGAGCAGTACTTC
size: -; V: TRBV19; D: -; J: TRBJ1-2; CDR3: CASSADLFSGGYTF; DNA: TGTGCCAGTAGTGCGGACCTGTTCAGCGGGGGCTACACCTTC
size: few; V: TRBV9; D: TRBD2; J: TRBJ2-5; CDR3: CASSEGTSGGAQRTQYF; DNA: TGTGCCAGCAGCGAGGGGACTAGCGGGGGGGCCCAGCGGACCCAGTACTTC
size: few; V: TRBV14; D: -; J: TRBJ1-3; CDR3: CASSHGQSSGNTIYF; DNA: TGTGCCAGCAGCCATGGACAGAGCTCTGGAAACACCATATATTTT
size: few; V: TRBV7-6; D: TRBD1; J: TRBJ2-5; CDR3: CASSSRGRETQYF; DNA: TGTGCCAGCAGCAGCAGGGGGCGAGAGACCCAGTACTTC
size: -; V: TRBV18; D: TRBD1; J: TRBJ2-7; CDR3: CASSPGLVGQGSYEQYF; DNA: TGTGCCAGCTCACCTGGTTTAGTCGGACAGGGGTCCTACGAGCAGTACTTC
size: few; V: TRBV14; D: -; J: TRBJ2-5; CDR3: CASSLGRGTQYF; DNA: TGTGCCAGCAGTCTCGGCCGGGGGACCCAGTACTTC
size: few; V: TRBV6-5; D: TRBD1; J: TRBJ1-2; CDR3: CASTIGQGRYGYTF; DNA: TGTGCCAGCACTATAGGACAGGGGCGGTATGGCTACACCTTC
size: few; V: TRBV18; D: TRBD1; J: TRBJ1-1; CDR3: CASSPSGQGYTEAFF; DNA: TGTGCCAGCTCACCGTCTGGACAGGGGTACACTGAAGCTTTCTTT